Below are 12 T cell receptor beta chains sequenced from a single sample in a study of Tregs in tolerant kidney transplant recipients. Assay used: immunoSEQ multiplex PCR; TCRdb lists only in-frame clones, some missing. The sample table includes approximately 11,000 clones. Mixed chimerism was transient after nonmyeloablative marrow transplants from related graft donors. The material was CD8+ T cells from blood (PBMCs), obtained 24 months after the transplant. These receptors were collected from a human patient who received a combined kidney and bone marrow transplant. Some T cells may have originated in the graft donor.

This clone is labeled medium-sized (0.01 to 0.1%) based on frequency. The read ends 3 residues before the CDR3 terminus; that terminus is restored from the germline J gene. The chain joins TRBV7-6 to TRBJ2-3; 7 nucleotides agree with TRBD1. Trimming removed 5 bases from V and 1 base from J; junction bases left unmatched: 3. Germline V gene sequence: CDR1 SGHVS, CDR2 FNYEAQ. The CDR3 has 14 residues. The covered CDR3 bases are TGTGCCAGCAGCGTCGGACAGGGCACAGATACG. Translated: CASSVGQGTDT. In full, the CDR3 is CASSVGQGTDTQYF.

Of note for this clone: The junction departs from germline at one end; a sequencing error may be responsible. The CDR3 loop reads CASSLDRANTGELFF. Incomplete CDR3 DNA: TGCGCCAGCAGCCTCGACAGGGCGAACACCGGGGAG. The chain links TRBV4-2 to TRBJ2-2; 7 positions match TRBD1. The read ends 3 residues shy of where the CDR3 ends; the end is completed using the germline J gene. CDR1 is LGHNA and CDR2 is YNFKEQ in the germline V gene. The CDR3 has 15 amino acids.

A note on this clone: The missing CDR3 end, 3 residues past where the read stops, is filled in from the germline J gene. The chain uses TRBV6-1 and TRBJ2-7; 12 bases align to TRBD1. The V gene's germline CDR1 is MNHNS and CDR2 SASEGT. The CDR3 contains 14 residues. After removal of 1 base from V and 6 bases from J, the junction contained 1 base not matched to a gene. The DNA read from the CDR3 is TGTGCCAGCAGTGAAGGGGACAGGGGGCCCGAG. Translating it yields CASSEGDRGPE. The CDR3 in full is CASSEGDRGPEQYF.

Notes on this clone: Read data end 3 residues before the CDR3 end; the end is taken from the germline J gene. This chain links TRBV5-6 with TRBJ2-1, with 9 nucleotides matching TRBD2. Germline CDR1 reads SGHDT; CDR2 reads YYEEEE. The CDR3 has 15 amino acids. V lost 4 bases, J lost 0 bases, and 2 bases stayed unmatched. The CDR3 DNA, read in part, is TGTGCCAGCAGCCTTAGCGGGAGCTCCTACAATGAG. Its translation: CASSLSGSSYNE. The full CDR3 protein reads CASSLSGSSYNEQFF.

Regarding this clone: The read ends 3 residues before the CDR3 terminus; that terminus is restored from the germline J gene. The chain joins TRBV20-1 to TRBJ2-5; 9 bases agree with TRBD2. The CDR3 spans 15 residues. Germline loops: CDR1 DFQATT, CDR2 SNEGSKA (reference sequence). J was trimmed by 3 bases and V by 7 bases; bases with no gene match: 12. The CDR3 reads CSVPGWLAGKETQYF. CDR3 bases read: TGCAGTGTCCCGGGGTGGCTAGCGGGAAAAGAGACC.

To note about this clone: The sequenced fragment ends 3 residues before the CDR3 boundary, so the rest is inferred from the germline J gene. This chain connects TRBV4-1 to TRBJ1-2, with 7 bases lining up with TRBD1. The germline CDR1 and CDR2 sequences are MGHRA and YSYEKL. This CDR3 contains 14 residues. Here the CDR3 reads CASSQSGQGGGYTF. The CDR3 DNA, read in part, is TGCGCCAGCAGCCAGTCCGGCCAAGGGGGCGGC.

With regard to this clone: The sequence runs out 3 residues before the end of the CDR3; the remainder is reconstructed from the germline J gene. The chain recombines TRBV6-2 or TRBV6-3 with TRBJ2-2; D might be TRBD1 (6 bases). The V and J ends lost 0 bases and 4 bases respectively, with 9 bases between them. CDR1 and CDR2 from the germline V gene are MNHEY and SVGEGT. CDR3 length: 15 amino acids. CDR3 residues: CASSYSQGLTGELFF. The DNA read from the CDR3 is TGTGCCAGCAGTTACTCCCAGGGGCTCACCGGGGAG.

According to its frequency, this clone is medium-sized. The sequenced fragment ends 3 residues before the CDR3 boundary, so the rest is inferred from the germline J gene. The chain uses TRBV7-3 and TRBJ2-3; 15 bases are shared with TRBD2. Looked up from germline, CDR1 is SGHTA and CDR2 is FQGTGA. Trimming cost V 5 bases and J 3 bases; bases outside gene matches: 6. The length of the CDR3 is 17 residues. The CDR3 sequence is CASSTGLAGGETDTQYF. The sequenced CDR3 bases are TGTGCCAGCAGCACTGGACTAGCGGGAGGGGAAACAGATACG.

With regard to this clone: Coverage ceases 3 residues before the CDR3 finishes, and the germline J gene fills in the end. The genes are TRBV28 and TRBJ2-3, with TRBD2 matching 9 bases. CDR3 length: 16 amino acids. In germline, CDR1 is MDHEN, CDR2 SYDVKM. V was pared by 4 bases and J by 8 bases, with 13 bases of the junction left unmatched. The CDR3 protein is CASSSTRTGTSFTQYF. CDR3 bases read: TGTGCCAGCAGTTCCACAAGAACCGGGACTAGCTTTACG.

Of note for this clone: The read halts 3 residues ahead of the CDR3 end, with the missing end drawn from the germline J gene. V and J are TRBV11-2 and TRBJ2-5, with 11 bases fitting TRBD2. Trimming at V came to 2 bases and at J to 5 bases, leaving 4 bases not matched to a gene. The CDR3 loop spans 15 amino acids. Germline CDR1 SGHAT, CDR2 FQNNGV. The CDR3 bases that were read are TGTGCCAGCAGCTTAAATAGACTAGCGGGGGAGACC. Amino acid sequence: CASSLNRLAGET. Given in full, the CDR3 is CASSLNRLAGETQYF.

As regards this clone: The read ends 3 residues shy of where the CDR3 ends; the end is completed using the germline J gene. V gene TRBV29-1 combines with J gene TRBJ2-7, with D tentatively TRBD1 (5 bases). CDR3 length equals 13 residues. The germline V gene has CDR1 SQVTM and CDR2 ANQGSEA. V lost 3 bases, J lost 2 bases, and 11 bases lay in between. The sequenced part of the CDR3 DNA is TGCAGCGTTGAGGACATACTTACCTACGAG. Its translation: CSVEDILTYE. The complete CDR3 reads CSVEDILTYEQYF.

Note on this clone: With the read ending 3 residues before the CDR3 end, the germline J gene is used to fill in that end. V and J are TRBV10-2 and TRBJ2-7, with a tentative D call TRBD1 (5 bases). The germline CDR1 and CDR2 sequences are WSHSY and SAAADI. This CDR3 region has 11 residues. V was cut by 7 bases and J by 3 bases, with 7 bases left in between. The sequenced part of the CDR3 DNA is TGCGCCAGCACTGACAGCTACGAG. This translates into CASTDSYE. The CDR3 in its entirety is CASTDSYEQYF.